What follows is one T cell receptor (beta chain) and its context. The data were obtained in a study of shared clonotypes between healthy human individuals. Study-level background: In total, the donors were two women and a few men aged 18 to 49. CD4 naive and CD4 memory each took three plates per donor, while CD8 naive took two and CD8 memory one.

Germline CDR1 is MNHEY and CDR2 is SMNVEV (reference sequence). The CDR3 sequence is 16 residues long. The V gene end was trimmed by 10 bases and the J gene end by 0 bases; junction bases not matched to a gene: 11. Deep-level settings were used for running the assay. Each cell subset's genomic DNA was divided evenly among several immunoSEQ plates. Repertoires were generated with immunoSEQ multiplex PCR, while TCRdb's copy carries only in-frame clones and drops some. The repertoire holds 1 million to 1.3 million clones, with around three quarters as singletons. Sample: memory CD4+ T cells from PBMCs. Subset defined: CD45RA-negative fraction. The clonotype was recovered from a man between 18 and 29 years old in good health. Some clones in this sample may be carry-over from other donors' samples. This rearrangement joins TRBV27 to TRBJ2-7; TRBD2 matches at 11 bases. The CDR3, as DNA: TGTGCCACCGGGGGTAGCGGGAGGGTCCGCTCCTACGAGCAGTACTTC. It encodes CATGGSGRVRSYEQYF.